The 21 T cell receptor beta chains given below trace back to one sample, sequenced in a study of read filtering for tumor transcriptome and immune sequencing. The library was built from approximately 400 ng RNA with molecular barcoded adaptors for alpha/delta and beta/gamma chains. Each CDR3 protein is one row after TCRdb ran MiXCR on the reads. The data show some 40,000 distinct CDR3 sequences, roughly an eighth seen once. Specimen: a population of CD138-negative cells sorted from bone marrow. Receptors originate from a donor at least 40 years old with multiple myeloma.

This clonotype was seen once. This rearrangement joins TRBV6-2 or TRBV6-3 to TRBJ2-2; D uncertain. The CDR3 covers 14 residues. Looked up from germline, CDR1 is MNHEY and CDR2 is SVGEGT. Between the trimmed V and J ends, which lost 7 bases and 2 bases, there was a span of 11 bases. This chain's CDR3 is CASKTGPNTGELFF. The CDR3 DNA reads TGTGCCAGCAAGACCGGACCAAACACCGGGGAGCTGTTTTTT.

There are many counts of this clonotype. The J gene is TRBJ1-6, the V gene TRBV3-1; possible D gene TRBD1, 5 bases. Germline-derived CDR1 and CDR2 are LGHDT and YNNKEL (reference sequence). The CDR3 totals 15 residues. The ends were cut back, 4 bases at V and 7 bases at J, with 14 bases in the middle. The CDR3 nucleotides are TGTGCCAGCAGCCCCCAGGGACCCAAAAATTCACCCCTCCACTTT. Protein sequence: CASSPQGPKNSPLHF.

In its sample, this clonotype was seen many times. The J gene is TRBJ1-2, the V gene TRBV14; possibly TRBD1 for D (6 bases). The ends were cut back, 1 base at V and 7 bases at J, with 16 bases in the middle. The CDR3 has 15 amino acids. Germline CDR1 and CDR2: SGHDN and FVKESK. The CDR3 DNA reads TGTGCCAGCAGCCAAGCAATGGCAGGGGCTGGTGGCTACACCTTC. It encodes CASSQAMAGAGGYTF. The complete variable domain, with remaining parts taken from reference TRBV14 and TRBJ1-2, reads EAGVTQFPSHSVIEKGQTVTLRCDPISGHDNLYWYRRVMGKEIKFLLHFVKESKQDESGMPNNRFLAERTGGTYSTLKVQPAELEDSGVYFCASSQAMAGAGGYTFGSGTRLTVV.

As regards this clonotype: A read error may account for a junction end that differs from germline. This chain connects TRBV28 to TRBJ1-6, with 7 bases lining up with TRBD1. CDR3 length: 13 residues. In germline, CDR1 is MDHEN, CDR2 SYDVKM. The CDR3 region is CASRTGSNPPLRF. CDR3 in DNA: TGTGCCAGCAGGACAGGGTCTAATCCACCCCTCCGCTTT.

The table lists this clonotype with many counts. In DNA form, the CDR3 reads TGTGCTAGTGGCAGACAGACAACTAATGAAAAACTGTTTTTT. It encodes CASGRQTTNEKLFF. V usage is TRBV12-5 and J usage is TRBJ1-4; D perhaps matches TRBD1 (5 bases). Trimming shortened V by 6 bases and J by 0 bases, and 8 bases separated the two germline ends. Germline V CDR1 and CDR2: LGHNT, FRNRAP. This CDR3 is built from 14 residues.

This clonotype was seen repeatedly, ten times or more. The chain is built from TRBV5-1 and TRBJ2-7; 8 bases line up with TRBD2. The V gene end was trimmed by 2 bases and the J gene end by 4 bases; junction bases not matched to a gene: 8. The CDR3 totals 15 residues. Germline V gene sequence: CDR1 SGHRS, CDR2 YFSETQ. The CDR3 sequence is CASSLTSGSYYEQYF. As DNA, the CDR3 is TGCGCCAGCAGCTTAACGAGCGGGAGCTATTACGAGCAGTACTTC.

With regard to this clonotype: A far larger clone differs by one base, so this is likely a read error. This CDR3 is missing its conserved last phenylalanine or tryptophan, likely due to a read error. The rearrangement uses TRBV11-1 and TRBJ2-1, with 9 positions matching TRBD1. Germline V gene data show CDR1 as SGHAT and CDR2 as FQDESV (reference sequence). The CDR3 contains 13 residues. J lost 3 bases, V lost 7 bases, and 1 base had no gene match. CDR3 amino acids: CASKGQGYNEQFL. The CDR3 region has the DNA TGTGCCAGCAAGGGACAGGGCTACAATGAGCAGTTCCTC.

This clonotype has at least ten counts. This chain uses TRBV7-9 with TRBJ1-5, with D tentatively TRBD1 (6 bases). Germline V gene sequence: CDR1 SEHNR, CDR2 FQNEAQ (reference sequence). V lost 3 bases and J lost 6, with 12 bases in between. This CDR3 contains 14 residues. The CDR3 is CASSFGGYGQPQHF. CDR3 bases: TGTGCCAGCAGCTTTGGGGGCTACGGTCAGCCCCAGCATTTT.

This clonotype has at least ten counts. V gene TRBV5-5 combines with J gene TRBJ2-2; 8 bases fit TRBD1. The V and J ends lost 5 bases and 2 bases, in that order; junction bases with no gene match: 2. Germline CDR1 is SGHKS and CDR2 is YYEKEE (reference sequence). This CDR3 region has 14 residues. Here the CDR3 reads CASRTGVNTGELFF. Here the CDR3 DNA reads TGTGCCAGCAGGACAGGGGTTAACACCGGGGAGCTGTTTTTT.

This clonotype has a count of ten or more. DNA of the CDR3: TGTGCCAGCAGCCACGCAGACCACAAGCAGTTCTTC. This translates into CASSHADHKQFF. This chain uses TRBV3-1 with TRBJ2-1; D gene unclear. The germline V gene encodes CDR1 LGHDT and CDR2 YNNKEL (reference sequence). The V gene lost 3 bases and the J gene lost 11 bases, with 11 bases spanning the gap. The CDR3 runs 12 residues.

This clonotype was detected only once. The rearrangement links TRBV4-1 to TRBJ1-1; D not certain. The CDR3 runs to 15 residues. The germline gives CDR1 MGHRA, CDR2 YSYEKL. Trimming shortened V by 4 bases and J by 4 bases, and 16 bases separated the two germline ends. The CDR3 loop reads CASSLRAVRITEAFF. CDR3 coding DNA: TGCGCCAGCAGCCTTAGGGCGGTGAGGATCACTGAAGCTTTCTTT.

Ten or more counts support this clonotype. The CDR3 DNA is TGTGCCATTGGACAGACCCAAGAGACCCAGTACTTC. As protein: CAIGQTQETQYF. The rearrangement uses TRBV10-3 and TRBJ2-5; D is perhaps TRBD1 (6 bases). This CDR3 has 12 residues. V dropped 9 bases and J dropped 1 base, with 9 bases sitting between them. CDR1 and CDR2 (germline): ENHRY, SYGVKD.

This clonotype was observed many times. The V gene is TRBV28, the J gene TRBJ2-4, with TRBD1 matching 9 bases. The length of the CDR3 is 17 residues. CDR1 is MDHEN, CDR2 SYDVKM, per germline. Germline trimming cut 0 bases from V and 1 base from J; bases unmatched to any gene: 4. The CDR3 loop is CASSLWTGTGAKNIQYF. As DNA, the CDR3 is TGTGCCAGCAGTTTATGGACCGGGACAGGGGCCAAAAACATTCAGTACTTC. Supplemented by reference TRBV28 and TRBJ2-4, the full variable domain reads DVKVTQSSRYLVKRTGEKVFLECVQDMDHENMFWYRQDPGLGLRLIYFSYDVKMKEKGDIPEGYSVSREKKERFSLILESASTNQTSMYLCASSLWTGTGAKNIQYFGAGTRLSVL.

This clonotype was seen ten or more times. Relative to the germline gene, one junction end is altered; a read error may explain this. The J gene is TRBJ1-2, the V gene TRBV7-2, with TRBD1 identical over 10 bases. The CDR3 loop spans 16 amino acids. Germline CDR1 reads SGHTA; CDR2 reads FQGNSA. The CDR3 reads CASSLGPGTGAHGYTF. The CDR3 DNA sequence: TGCGCCAGCAGCTTGGGTCCCGGGACAGGGGCCCATGGCTACACCTTC.

This clonotype showed up many times. The chain carries TRBV6-1 and TRBJ1-1; D is unclear. Trimming took 2 bases from V and 11 from J, leaving 15 bases between them. CDR3 length: 13 residues. The V gene's germline CDR1 is MNHNS and CDR2 SASEGT. CDR3 protein: CASSELAVTSAFF. The CDR3 DNA reads TGTGCCAGCAGTGAATTGGCAGTCACCTCGGCTTTCTTT.

This clonotype showed up many times. A junction boundary mismatches the germline segment, possibly from a read error. Written as DNA, the CDR3 is TGCAGTGCTAGATCCATCCGGACGCAGGGCTTCGAGACTGAAGGTTTCTTT. This sequence encodes CSARSIRTQGFETEGFF. The J gene is TRBJ1-1, the V gene TRBV20-1, with D tentatively TRBD1 (5 bases). The CDR3 is made up of 17 amino acids. Germline V gene sequence: CDR1 DFQATT, CDR2 SNEGSKA (reference sequence).

The gene calls are TRBV19 and TRBJ1-1, with D perhaps TRBD1 (5 bases). CDR1 LNHDA and CDR2 SQIVND come from the germline V gene (reference sequence). This CDR3 is built from 14 residues. Between the trimmed V and J ends, which lost 4 bases and 0 bases, there was a span of 9 bases. This CDR3 is CASSRGRLNTEAFF. The CDR3 DNA sequence: TGTGCCAGTAGTAGGGGCCGGTTGAACACTGAAGCTTTCTTT.

The chain joins TRBV30 to TRBJ2-7; D is tentatively TRBD1 or TRBD2 (6 bases each). Per germline, CDR1 GTSNPN and CDR2 SVGIG (reference sequence). The V gene lost 0 bases and the J gene lost 9 bases, with 12 bases spanning the gap. This CDR3 is built from 12 residues. DNA of the CDR3: TGTGCCTGGAGTGTACAGGGAGGCAGGCAGTACTTC. This sequence encodes CAWSVQGGRQYF.

The table lists this clonotype with many counts. The chain combines TRBV12-3 or TRBV12-4 with TRBJ1-2; tentative D call: TRBD1 (6 bases). Deletions cut 3 bases from V and 7 bases from J, with 12 bases between. CDR3 length equals 13 residues. DNA for the CDR3: TGTGCCAGCAGTTTCTCGGGGGGGCCTGGCTACACCTTC. Amino acid sequence: CASSFSGGPGYTF.

This clonotype has at least ten counts. The chain couples TRBV5-5 to TRBJ2-7; 10 positions match TRBD2. The CDR3 spans 15 residues. Germline lookup yields CDR1 SGHKS and CDR2 YYEKEE (reference sequence). V shed 4 bases, J shed 4 bases, and the junction held 8 bases outside the gene matches. CDR3 in DNA: TGTGCCAGCAGCGCGTCAGCGGGAGGGCAGTACGAGCAGTACTTC. It specifies CASSASAGGQYEQYF.

This clonotype was detected many times. The rearrangement joins TRBV7-3 to TRBJ2-1; 13 bases match TRBD2. V shed 3 bases, J shed 6 bases, and the junction held 2 bases outside the gene matches. This CDR3 has 15 residues. From germline, CDR1 is SGHTA and CDR2 FQGTGA. The CDR3 sequence is CASSLGLAGSNEQFF. The CDR3 DNA reads TGTGCCAGCAGCTTGGGACTAGCGGGGAGCAATGAGCAGTTCTTC.